Listed below are T cell receptor beta chains from one sample, sequenced in a study of blood T cell repertoires in COVID-19. TCRdb's copy holds only in-frame clones and misses some; the assay was immunoSEQ multiplex PCR. The sample has under 250,000 clones, roughly four fifths seen once. Sequenced input: peripheral blood. Receptors originate from a woman in her 40s with acute or convalescent COVID-19. CDR3s include the opening cysteine and the closing phenylalanine or tryptophan. D genes are given only for firm matches. Some rows have no size entry. The others give once, few or many, or a class for an expanded clone.

once,TRBV5-1,-,TRBJ2-7,CASRPTAGQPREQYF,TGCGCCAGCAGACCAACCGCCGGACAGCCAAGGGAGCAGTACTTC
-,TRBV7-2,TRBD1,TRBJ1-2,CASSLMGQGLLGYTF,TGTGCCAGCAGCCTCATGGGACAGGGGCTCTTGGGCTACACCTTC
-,TRBV5-6,TRBD1,TRBJ2-7,CASSLWDRLREQYF,TGTGCCAGCAGCTTGTGGGACAGGCTCCGAGAGCAGTACTTC
-,TRBV7-2,TRBD2,TRBJ2-1,CASSPGLAEYEQFF,TGTGCCAGCAGCCCGGGACTAGCGGAGTATGAGCAGTTCTTC
-,TRBV27,-,TRBJ2-1,CASFLGNEQFF,TGTGCCAGCTTTCTCGGCAATGAGCAGTTCTTC
-,TRBV5-1,-,TRBJ2-5,CASKLNRALPGLPETQYF,TGCGCCAGCAAGCTAAATAGAGCACTACCAGGACTTCCTGAGACCCAGTACTTC
-,TRBV10-3,-,TRBJ2-7,CAISDTGSSYEQYF,TGTGCCATCAGTGACACAGGGAGCTCCTACGAGCAGTACTTC
-,TRBV3-1/TRBV3-2,-,TRBJ2-3,CASSQVQYTDTQYF,TGTGCCAGCAGCCAAGTTCAGTACACAGATACGCAGTATTTT
-,TRBV10-3,TRBD2,TRBJ2-3,CAAGSGLAGASTDTQYF,TGTGCCGCCGGATCCGGACTAGCGGGGGCTAGCACAGATACGCAGTATTTT
-,TRBV19,-,TRBJ2-3,CASSISRETDTQYF,TGTGCCAGTAGTATTTCTCGGGAAACAGATACGCAGTATTTT
once,TRBV2,TRBD2,TRBJ2-5,CASRAGRWQETQYF,TGTGCCAGCAGAGCGGGAAGGTGGCAAGAGACCCAGTACTTC
-,TRBV14,TRBD2,TRBJ2-1,CASRLAGGAHEQFF,TGTGCCAGCAGACTAGCGGGGGGGGCCCATGAGCAGTTCTTC
-,TRBV19,-,TRBJ2-2,CASSRAGPGELFF,TGTGCCAGTAGTCGGGCGGGACCCGGGGAGCTGTTTTTT
-,TRBV2,-,TRBJ1-2,CASREAYGYTF,TGTGCCAGTAGGGAGGCCTATGGCTACACCTTC
-,TRBV19,TRBD2,TRBJ2-3,CASSRKDSGTSGHLMPSTDTQYF,TGTGCCAGTAGTAGGAAAGATTCCGGGACTAGCGGCCACTTAATGCCTAGCACAGATACGCAGTATTTT
-,TRBV4-1,-,TRBJ1-2,CASSPTRTYPAGYTF,TGCGCCAGCAGCCCCACGCGGACATACCCGGCCGGCTACACCTTC
-,TRBV7-9,-,TRBJ2-3,CASSSGLSTDTQYF,TGTGCCAGCAGCTCTGGCTTGAGCACAGATACGCAGTATTTT
many,TRBV20-1,TRBD1,TRBJ1-2,CSANDPGQGIGYTF,TGCAGTGCTAATGACCCGGGACAGGGGATTGGCTACACCTTC
-,TRBV19,-,TRBJ1-2,CASSISRGNYGYTF,TGTGCCAGTAGTATCTCCCGGGGGAACTATGGCTACACCTTC
-,TRBV18,-,TRBJ2-3,CASSGYRGREGGDTQYF,TGTGCCAGCTCAGGATACAGGGGCCGAGAAGGAGGGGATACGCAGTATTTT
-,TRBV27,TRBD1,TRBJ1-3,CASSLTGQGARNTIYF,TGTGCCAGCAGTCTAACGGGACAGGGGGCGAGAAACACCATATATTTT
-,TRBV10-3,-,TRBJ2-2,CAISASGGTDFTGELFF,TGTGCCATCAGCGCCTCGGGCGGGACCGACTTCACCGGGGAGCTGTTTTTT
-,TRBV11-2,TRBD2,TRBJ2-1,CASSLRTSGRLRNEQFF,TGTGCCAGCAGCCTACGGACTAGCGGGAGACTGAGAAATGAGCAGTTCTTC
-,TRBV5-1,-,TRBJ1-1,CASSLVGGSNTEAFF,TGCGCCAGCAGCTTGGTCGGAGGTTCGAACACTGAAGCTTTCTTT
-,TRBV7-9,TRBD1,TRBJ2-3,CASSPGTGEDTQYF,TGTGCCAGCAGCCCGGGGACAGGTGAAGATACGCAGTATTTT
-,TRBV19,TRBD2,TRBJ2-1,CASSKTSGRRDNEQFF,TGTGCCAGTAGTAAGACTAGCGGGAGAAGGGACAATGAGCAGTTCTTC
-,TRBV2,TRBD1,TRBJ1-1,CASKTRATGPTEAFF,TGTGCCAGCAAAACGAGGGCGACAGGGCCCACTGAAGCTTTCTTT
-,TRBV15,-,TRBJ2-4,CATSRAGAGSKNIQYF,TGTGCCACCAGCAGAGCGGGAGCTGGATCCAAAAACATTCAGTACTTC
-,TRBV3-1/TRBV3-2,TRBD2,TRBJ2-1,CASSRAPSGGQNEQFF,TGTGCCAGCAGCCGCGCACCTAGCGGGGGTCAGAATGAGCAGTTCTTC
-,TRBV6-5,-,TRBJ1-3,CASNFVGNTIYF,TGTGCCAGCAATTTTGTAGGAAACACCATATATTTT
-,TRBV2,TRBD2,TRBJ2-2,CASSARLAGATNTGELFF,TGTGCCAGCAGTGCGCGACTAGCGGGGGCGACGAACACCGGGGAGCTGTTTTTT
many,TRBV5-1,TRBD1,TRBJ2-1,CASSLLGQGDYNEQFF,TGCGCCAGCAGCTTACTGGGGCAGGGGGACTACAATGAGCAGTTCTTC
-,TRBV6-1,-,TRBJ2-2,CASSEVATGELFF,TGTGCCAGCAGTGAGGTGGCCACCGGGGAGCTGTTTTTT
-,TRBV6-5,TRBD2,TRBJ2-2,CASSYSTSGNTGELFF,TGTGCCAGCAGTTACTCGACTAGCGGGAACACCGGGGAGCTGTTTTTT
few,TRBV18,-,TRBJ2-7,CASSPRGLTYEQYF,TGTGCCAGCTCACCACGGGGACTTACCTACGAGCAGTACTTC
-,TRBV7-2,TRBD1,TRBJ1-5,CASSPTGYSNQPQHF,TGTGCCAGCAGCCCGACAGGGTATAGCAATCAGCCCCAGCATTTT
-,TRBV3-1/TRBV3-2,-,TRBJ1-1,CASSQEMNRVRSEAFF,TGTGCCAGCAGCCAAGAAATGAACAGGGTCCGCTCTGAAGCTTTCTTT
once,TRBV2,TRBD2,TRBJ2-1,CASSDPGGPLRYNEQFF,TGTGCCAGCAGTGACCCGGGGGGGCCCCTCAGGTACAATGAGCAGTTCTTC
-,TRBV29-1,-,TRBJ2-3,CSVVSGTDTQYF,TGCAGCGTTGTGTCCGGGACAGATACGCAGTATTTT
-,TRBV27,TRBD1,TRBJ2-7,CASSSRTGAEQYF,TGTGCCAGCAGTTCCAGGACAGGGGCCGAGCAGTACTTC
-,TRBV18,TRBD1,TRBJ1-2,CASATGGYGYTF,TGTGCCAGCGCAACAGGGGGCTATGGCTACACCTTC
-,TRBV4-1,TRBD1,TRBJ2-7,CASSQDGTGPGEQYF,TGCGCCAGCAGCCAAGATGGGACAGGGCCAGGAGAGCAGTACTTC
-,TRBV5-1,-,TRBJ1-1,CASSPGPGQNTEAFF,TGCGCCAGCAGCCCCGGACCGGGACAGAACACTGAAGCTTTCTTT
-,TRBV12-3/TRBV12-4,-,TRBJ1-2,CASGRLAGYTF,TGTGCCAGCGGTCGGTTAGCTGGCTACACCTTC
-,TRBV5-6,TRBD2,TRBJ2-2,CASSLTSGSSGGELFF,TGTGCCAGCAGCTTGACTAGCGGGAGCTCCGGCGGGGAGCTGTTTTTT